There are a few counts of the clone carrying this T cell receptor (beta chain). The record originates from a study of T cell changes during pregnancy in multiple sclerosis. Germline CDR1 SEHNR, CDR2 FQNEAQ (reference sequence). This CDR3 is built from 14 residues. The V gene lost 2 bases and the J gene lost 3 bases, with 7 bases spanning the gap. Generated by immunoSEQ multiplex PCR, the TCRdb table keeps only in-frame clones and is missing some. The sample lists about 53,000 clones, about nine tenths seen once, with less than 0.6% in the top ten. Specimen: CD4+ T cells from peripheral blood mononuclear cells, collected in the third trimester of pregnancy. The genes are TRBV7-9 and TRBJ1-4; no firm D call. The TCR originated in a female donor with multiple sclerosis, enrolled in a pregnancy study. DNA for the CDR3: TGTGCCAGCAGCTTACGGGAGGCTAATGAAAAACTGTTTTTT. Its translation is CASSLREANEKLFF. Full variable domain (remainder filled in from reference TRBV7-9 and TRBJ1-4): DTGVSQNPRHKITKRGQNVTFRCDPISEHNRLYWYRQTLGQGPEFLTYFQNEAQLEKSRLLSDRFSAERPKGSFSTLEIQRTEQGDSAMYLCASSLREANEKLFFGSGTQLSVL.